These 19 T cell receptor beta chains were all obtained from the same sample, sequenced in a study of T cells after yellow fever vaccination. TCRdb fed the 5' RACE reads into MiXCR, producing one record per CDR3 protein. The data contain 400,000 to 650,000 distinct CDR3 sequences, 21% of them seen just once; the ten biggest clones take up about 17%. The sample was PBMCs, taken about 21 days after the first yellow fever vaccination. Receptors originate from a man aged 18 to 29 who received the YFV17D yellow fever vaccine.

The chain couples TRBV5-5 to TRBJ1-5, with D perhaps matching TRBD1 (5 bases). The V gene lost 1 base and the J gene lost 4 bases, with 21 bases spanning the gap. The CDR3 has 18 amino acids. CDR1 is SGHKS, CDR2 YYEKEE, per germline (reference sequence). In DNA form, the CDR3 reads TGTGCCAGCAGCTTGAGATTTACCGGGACGAGAACTAATCAGCCCCAGCATTTT. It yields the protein CASSLRFTGTRTNQPQHF.

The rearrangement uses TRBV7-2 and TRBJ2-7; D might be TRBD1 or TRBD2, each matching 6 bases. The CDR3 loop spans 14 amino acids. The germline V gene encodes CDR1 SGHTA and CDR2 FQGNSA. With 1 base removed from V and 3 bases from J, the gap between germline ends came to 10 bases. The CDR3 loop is CASSLGGAFYEQYF. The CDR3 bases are TGTGCCAGCAGCTTAGGGGGGGCGTTCTACGAGCAGTACTTC.

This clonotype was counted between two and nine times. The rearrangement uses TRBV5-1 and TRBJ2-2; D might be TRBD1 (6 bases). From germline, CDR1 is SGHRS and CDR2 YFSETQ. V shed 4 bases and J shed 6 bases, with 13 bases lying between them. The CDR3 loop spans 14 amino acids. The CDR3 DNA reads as TGCGCCAGCAGCGGGGACACCTCCTCCGGGGAGCTGTTTTTT. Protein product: CASSGDTSSGELFF. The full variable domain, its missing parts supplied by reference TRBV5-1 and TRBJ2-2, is KAGVTQTPRYLIKTRGQQVTLSCSPISGHRSVSWYQQTPGQGLQFLFEYFSETQRNKGNFPGRFSGRQFSNSRSEMNVSTLELGDSALYLCASSGDTSSGELFFGEGSRLTVL.

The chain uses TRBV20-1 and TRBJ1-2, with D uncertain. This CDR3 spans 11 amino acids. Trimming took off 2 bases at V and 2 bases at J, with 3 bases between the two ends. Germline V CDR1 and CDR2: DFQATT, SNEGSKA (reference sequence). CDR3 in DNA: TGCAGTGCTAGATCCAACTATGGCTACACCTTC. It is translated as CSARSNYGYTF.

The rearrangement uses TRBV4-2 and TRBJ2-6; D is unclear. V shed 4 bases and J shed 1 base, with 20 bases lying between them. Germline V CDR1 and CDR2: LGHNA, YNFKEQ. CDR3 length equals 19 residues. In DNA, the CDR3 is TGTGCCAGCAGCCCAGGATCGGCCGGGTGGAATTCTGGGGCCAACGTCCTGACTTTC. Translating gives CASSPGSAGWNSGANVLTF.

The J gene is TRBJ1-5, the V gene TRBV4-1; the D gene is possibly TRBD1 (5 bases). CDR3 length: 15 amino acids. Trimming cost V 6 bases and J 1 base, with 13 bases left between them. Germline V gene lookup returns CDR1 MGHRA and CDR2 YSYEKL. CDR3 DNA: TGCGCCAGCAGGATGACAGATCGAAGCAATCAGCCCCAGCATTTT. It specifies CASRMTDRSNQPQHF.

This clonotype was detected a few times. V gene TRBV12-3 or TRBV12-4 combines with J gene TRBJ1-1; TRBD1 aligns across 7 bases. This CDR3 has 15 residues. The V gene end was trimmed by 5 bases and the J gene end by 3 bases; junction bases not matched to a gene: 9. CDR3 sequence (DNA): TGTGCCAGCAGTCCCCACTTGACAGGGTACACTGAAGCTTTCTTT. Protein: CASSPHLTGYTEAFF.

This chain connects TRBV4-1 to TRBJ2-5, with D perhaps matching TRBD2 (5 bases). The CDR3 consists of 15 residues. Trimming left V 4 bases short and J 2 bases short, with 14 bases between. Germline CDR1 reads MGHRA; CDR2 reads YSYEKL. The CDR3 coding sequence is TGCGCCAGCAGCCCCCGTTTATTAGCGCAAGAGACCCAGTACTTC. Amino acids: CASSPRLLAQETQYF.

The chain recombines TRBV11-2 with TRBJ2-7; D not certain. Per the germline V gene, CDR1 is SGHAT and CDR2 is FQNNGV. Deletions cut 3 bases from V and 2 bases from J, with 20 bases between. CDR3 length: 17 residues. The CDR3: CASSLGPRLRSTYEQYF. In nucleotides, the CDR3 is TGTGCCAGCAGCTTGGGTCCAAGACTCCGGAGCACCTACGAGCAGTACTTC.

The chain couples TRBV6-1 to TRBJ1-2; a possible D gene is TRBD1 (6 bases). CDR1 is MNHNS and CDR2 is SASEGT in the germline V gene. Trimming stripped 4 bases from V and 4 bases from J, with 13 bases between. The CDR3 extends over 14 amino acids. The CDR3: CASSVQQGIYGYTF. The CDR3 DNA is TGTGCCAGCAGTGTCCAACAGGGAATCTATGGCTACACCTTC.

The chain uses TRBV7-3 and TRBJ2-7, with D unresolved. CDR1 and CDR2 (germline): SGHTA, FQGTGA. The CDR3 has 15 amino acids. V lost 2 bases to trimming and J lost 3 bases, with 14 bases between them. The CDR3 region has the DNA TGTGCCAGCAGCTTATACTCCAACCCAAACTACGAGCAGTACTTC. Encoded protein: CASSLYSNPNYEQYF.

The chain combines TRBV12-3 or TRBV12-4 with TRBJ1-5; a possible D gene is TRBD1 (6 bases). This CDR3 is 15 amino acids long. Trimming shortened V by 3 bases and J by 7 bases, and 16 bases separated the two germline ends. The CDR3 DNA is TGTGCCAGCAGTTTTTGGGCCGGGGGCTGGCAGCCCCAGCATTTT. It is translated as CASSFWAGGWQPQHF.

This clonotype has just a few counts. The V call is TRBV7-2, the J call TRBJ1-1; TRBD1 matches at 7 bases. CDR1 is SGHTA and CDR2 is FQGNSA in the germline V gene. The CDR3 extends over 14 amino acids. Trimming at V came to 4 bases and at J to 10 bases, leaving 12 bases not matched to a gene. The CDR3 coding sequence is TGTGCCAGCAGCTCGCAGGGGGAACTCAGTGGAGCTTTCTTT. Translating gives CASSSQGELSGAFF.

The CDR3 sequence is CASSLDVAGAHWQETQYF. The DNA for the CDR3 is TGTGCCAGCAGCTTAGATGTGGCAGGGGCGCATTGGCAAGAGACCCAGTACTTC. V usage is TRBV11-2 and J usage is TRBJ2-5, with D perhaps TRBD1 (6 bases). The V gene's germline CDR1 is SGHAT and CDR2 FQNNGV. Trimming shortened V by 0 bases and J by 2 bases, and 19 bases separated the two germline ends. The CDR3 spans 18 residues.

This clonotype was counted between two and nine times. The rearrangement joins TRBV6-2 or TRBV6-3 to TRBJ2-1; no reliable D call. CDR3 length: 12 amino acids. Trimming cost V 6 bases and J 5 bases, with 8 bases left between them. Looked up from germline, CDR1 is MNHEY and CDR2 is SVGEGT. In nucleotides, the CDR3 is TGTGCCAGCAGCCCAGGTCACAATGAGCAGTTCTTC. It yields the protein CASSPGHNEQFF.

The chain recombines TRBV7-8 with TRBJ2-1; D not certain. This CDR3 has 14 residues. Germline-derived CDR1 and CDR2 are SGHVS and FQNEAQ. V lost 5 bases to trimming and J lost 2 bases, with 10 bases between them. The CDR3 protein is CASSNLRTYNEQFF. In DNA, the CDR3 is TGTGCCAGCAGCAATTTAAGGACCTACAATGAGCAGTTCTTC.

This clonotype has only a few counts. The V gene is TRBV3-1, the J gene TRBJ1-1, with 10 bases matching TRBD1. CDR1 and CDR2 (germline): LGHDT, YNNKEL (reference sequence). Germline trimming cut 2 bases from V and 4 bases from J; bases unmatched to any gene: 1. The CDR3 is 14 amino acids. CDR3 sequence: CASSQRDRGTEAFF. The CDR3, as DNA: TGTGCCAGCAGCCAAAGGGACAGGGGCACTGAAGCTTTCTTT.

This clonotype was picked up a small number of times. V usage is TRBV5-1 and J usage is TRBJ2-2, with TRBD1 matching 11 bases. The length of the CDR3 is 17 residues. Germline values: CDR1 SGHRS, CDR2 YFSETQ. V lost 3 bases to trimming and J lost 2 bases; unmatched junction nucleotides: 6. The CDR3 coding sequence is TGCGCCAGCAGCTATTTCGGGACAGGGGGTAACACCGGGGAGCTGTTTTTT. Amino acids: CASSYFGTGGNTGELFF.

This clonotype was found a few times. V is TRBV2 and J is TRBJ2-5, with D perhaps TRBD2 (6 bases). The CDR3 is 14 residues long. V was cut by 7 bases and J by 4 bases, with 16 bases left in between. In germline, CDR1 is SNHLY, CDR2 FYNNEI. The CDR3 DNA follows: TGTGCCAGCAAGGCCTCGTGGGGAGGAGAGACCCAGTACTTC. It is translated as CASKASWGGETQYF.